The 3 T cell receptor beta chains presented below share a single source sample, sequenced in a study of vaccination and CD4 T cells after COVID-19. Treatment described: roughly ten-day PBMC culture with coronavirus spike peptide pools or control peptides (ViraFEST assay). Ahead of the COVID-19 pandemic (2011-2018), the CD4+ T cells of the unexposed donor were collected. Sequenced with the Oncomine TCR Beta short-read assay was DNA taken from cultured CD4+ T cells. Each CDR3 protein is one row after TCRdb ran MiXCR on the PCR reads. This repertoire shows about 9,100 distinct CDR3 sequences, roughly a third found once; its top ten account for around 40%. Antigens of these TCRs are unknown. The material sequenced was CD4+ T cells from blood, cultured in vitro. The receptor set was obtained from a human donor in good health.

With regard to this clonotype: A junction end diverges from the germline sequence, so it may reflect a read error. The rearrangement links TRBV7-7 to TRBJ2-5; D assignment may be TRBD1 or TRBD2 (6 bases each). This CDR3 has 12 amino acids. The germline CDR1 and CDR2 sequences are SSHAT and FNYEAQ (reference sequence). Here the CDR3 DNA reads TGTGCTAGCAGCTTTGAGGGGGGGACCCAGTACTTC. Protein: CASSFEGGTQYF.

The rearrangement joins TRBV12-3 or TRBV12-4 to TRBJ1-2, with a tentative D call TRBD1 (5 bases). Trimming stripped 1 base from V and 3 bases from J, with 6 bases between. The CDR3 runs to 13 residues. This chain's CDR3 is CASSLGQHYGYTF. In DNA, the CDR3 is TGTGCCAGCAGTTTAGGACAGCACTATGGCTACACCTTC.

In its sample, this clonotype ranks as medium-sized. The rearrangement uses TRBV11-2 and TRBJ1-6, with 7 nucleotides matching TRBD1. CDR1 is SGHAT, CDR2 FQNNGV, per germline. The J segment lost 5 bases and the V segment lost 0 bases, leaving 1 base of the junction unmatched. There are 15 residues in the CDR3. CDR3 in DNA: TGTGCCAGCAGCTTAGAACAGGGGAATAATTCACCCCTCCACTTT. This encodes CASSLEQGNNSPLHF.